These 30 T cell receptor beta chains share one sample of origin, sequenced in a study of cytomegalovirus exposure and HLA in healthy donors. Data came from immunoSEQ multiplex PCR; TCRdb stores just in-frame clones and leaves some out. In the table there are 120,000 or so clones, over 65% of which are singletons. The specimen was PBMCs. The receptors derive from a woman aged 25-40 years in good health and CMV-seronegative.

In DNA, the CDR3 is TGTGCCAGCAGTACTCGTTTAGAGACCCAGTACTTC. Its protein is CASSTRLETQYF. This rearrangement joins TRBV6-5 to TRBJ2-5; D is unresolved. V dropped 5 bases and J dropped 4 bases, with 8 bases sitting between them. Germline CDR1 is MNHEY and CDR2 is SVGAGI. There are 12 residues in the CDR3.

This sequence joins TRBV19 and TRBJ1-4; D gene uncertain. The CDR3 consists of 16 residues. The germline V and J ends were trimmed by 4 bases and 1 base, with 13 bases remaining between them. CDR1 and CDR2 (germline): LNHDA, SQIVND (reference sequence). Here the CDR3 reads CASSTYRGLTNEKLFF. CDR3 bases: TGTGCCAGTAGTACATACCGCGGCTTAACTAATGAAAAACTGTTTTTT.

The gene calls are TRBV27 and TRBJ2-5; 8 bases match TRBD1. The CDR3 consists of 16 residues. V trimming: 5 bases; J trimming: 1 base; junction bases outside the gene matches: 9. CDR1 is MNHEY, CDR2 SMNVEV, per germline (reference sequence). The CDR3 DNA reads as TGTGCCAGCAGTGACCTACAGGGGGGAGGCCAAGAGACCCAGTACTTC. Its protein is CASSDLQGGGQETQYF.

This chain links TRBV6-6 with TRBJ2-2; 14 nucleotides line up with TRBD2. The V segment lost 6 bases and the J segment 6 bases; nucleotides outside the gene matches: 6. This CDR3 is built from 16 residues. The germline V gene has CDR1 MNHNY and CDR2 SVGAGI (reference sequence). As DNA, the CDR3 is TGTGCCAGCAGGGATCGACTAGCGGGGGGGGCCGGGGAGCTGTTTTTT. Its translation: CASRDRLAGGAGELFF.

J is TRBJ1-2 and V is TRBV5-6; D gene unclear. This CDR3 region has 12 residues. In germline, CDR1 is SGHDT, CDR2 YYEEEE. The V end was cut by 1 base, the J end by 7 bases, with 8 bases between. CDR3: CASSLPTGGYTF. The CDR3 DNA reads TGTGCCAGCAGCTTGCCTACGGGTGGCTACACCTTC.

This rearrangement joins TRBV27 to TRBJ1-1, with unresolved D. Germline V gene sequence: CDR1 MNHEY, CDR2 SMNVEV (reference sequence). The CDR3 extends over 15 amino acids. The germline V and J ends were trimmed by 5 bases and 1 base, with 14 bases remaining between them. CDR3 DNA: TGTGCCAGCAGTGCATCAGGTTTTCCGAACACTGAAGCTTTCTTT. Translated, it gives CASSASGFPNTEAFF.

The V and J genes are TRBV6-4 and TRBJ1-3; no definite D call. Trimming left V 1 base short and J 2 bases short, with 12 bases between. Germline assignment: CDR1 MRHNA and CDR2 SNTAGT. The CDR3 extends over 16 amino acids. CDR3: CASSDYQRVTGNTIYF. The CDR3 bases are TGTGCCAGCAGTGACTACCAGCGGGTAACTGGAAACACCATATATTTT.

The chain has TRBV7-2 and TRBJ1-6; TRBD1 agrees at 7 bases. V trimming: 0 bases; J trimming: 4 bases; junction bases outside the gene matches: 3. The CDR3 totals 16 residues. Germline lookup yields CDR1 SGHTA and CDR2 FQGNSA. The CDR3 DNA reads TGTGCCAGCAGCTTAGCTGGGACAGAGTATAATTCACCCCTCCACTTT. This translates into CASSLAGTEYNSPLHF.

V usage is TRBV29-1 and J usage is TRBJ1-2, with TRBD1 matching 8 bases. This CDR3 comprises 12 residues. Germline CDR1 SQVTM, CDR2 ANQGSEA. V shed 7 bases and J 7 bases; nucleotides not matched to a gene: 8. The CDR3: CSGPDREGGYTF. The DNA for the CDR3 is TGCAGCGGCCCGGACAGGGAAGGTGGCTACACCTTC.

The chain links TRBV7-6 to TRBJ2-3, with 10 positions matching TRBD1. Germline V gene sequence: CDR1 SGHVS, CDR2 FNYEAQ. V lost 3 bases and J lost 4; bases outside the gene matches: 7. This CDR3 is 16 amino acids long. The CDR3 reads CASSFKGQGLADTQYF. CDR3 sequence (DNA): TGTGCCAGCAGCTTCAAGGGACAGGGGCTCGCAGATACGCAGTATTTT.

The CDR3 sequence is CASSELLTGTYGYTF. Here the CDR3 DNA reads TGTGCCAGCAGTGAATTGTTAACAGGAACCTATGGCTACACCTTC. The V gene is TRBV25-1, the J gene TRBJ1-2; the D gene is possibly TRBD1 (5 bases). Germline loops: CDR1 MGHDK, CDR2 SYGVNS. Trimming pared 1 base from V and 4 bases from J, leaving 13 bases between. This CDR3 is 15 amino acids long.

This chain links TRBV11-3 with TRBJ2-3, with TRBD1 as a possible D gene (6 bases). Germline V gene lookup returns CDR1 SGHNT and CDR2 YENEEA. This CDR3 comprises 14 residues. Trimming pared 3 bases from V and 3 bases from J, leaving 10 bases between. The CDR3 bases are TGTGCCAGCAGCTTGAGGGGGAAAACAGATACGCAGTATTTT. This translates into CASSLRGKTDTQYF.

The CDR3 DNA reads TGTGCCAGCAGCCTCCACTTCGGGACTCTTCACTCGCCCGGGGCCAACGTCCTGACTTTC. It encodes CASSLHFGTLHSPGANVLTF. The V and J genes are TRBV9 and TRBJ2-6, with TRBD2 as a possible D gene (6 bases). With 4 bases removed from V and 4 bases from J, the gap between germline ends came to 27 bases. The germline V gene has CDR1 SGDLS and CDR2 YYNGEE. The CDR3 sequence is 20 residues long.

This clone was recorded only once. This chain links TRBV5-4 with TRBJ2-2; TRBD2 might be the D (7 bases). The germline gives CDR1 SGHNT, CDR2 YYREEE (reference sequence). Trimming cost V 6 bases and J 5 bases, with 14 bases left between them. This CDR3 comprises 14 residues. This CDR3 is CASTRGGGTGELFF. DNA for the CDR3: TGTGCCAGCACCAGGGGAGGGGGAACCGGGGAGCTGTTTTTT.

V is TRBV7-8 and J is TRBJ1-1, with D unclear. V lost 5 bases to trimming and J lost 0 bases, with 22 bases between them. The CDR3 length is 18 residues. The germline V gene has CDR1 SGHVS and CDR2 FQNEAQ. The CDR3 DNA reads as TGTGCCAGCAGCCCGCCCATCTGGAGGACCTCCCTGAACACTGAAGCTTTCTTT. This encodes CASSPPIWRTSLNTEAFF.

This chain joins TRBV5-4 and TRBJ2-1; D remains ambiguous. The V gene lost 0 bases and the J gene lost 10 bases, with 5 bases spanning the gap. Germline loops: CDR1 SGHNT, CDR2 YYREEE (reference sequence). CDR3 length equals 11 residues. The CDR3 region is CASSLEREQFF. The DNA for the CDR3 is TGTGCCAGCAGCTTGGAACGGGAGCAGTTCTTC.

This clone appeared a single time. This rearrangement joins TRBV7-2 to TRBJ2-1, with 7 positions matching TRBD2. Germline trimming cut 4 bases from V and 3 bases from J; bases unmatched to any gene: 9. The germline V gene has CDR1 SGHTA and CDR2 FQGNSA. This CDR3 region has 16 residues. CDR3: CASSSALAVNYNEQFF. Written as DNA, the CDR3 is TGTGCCAGCAGCTCCGCCCTAGCGGTAAACTACAATGAGCAGTTCTTC. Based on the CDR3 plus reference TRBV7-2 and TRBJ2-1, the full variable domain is GAGVSQSPSNKVTEKGKDVELRCDPISGHTALYWYRQSLGQGLEFLIYFQGNSAPDKSGLPSDRFSAERTGGSVSTLTIQRTQQEDSAVYLCASSSALAVNYNEQFFGPGTRLTVL.

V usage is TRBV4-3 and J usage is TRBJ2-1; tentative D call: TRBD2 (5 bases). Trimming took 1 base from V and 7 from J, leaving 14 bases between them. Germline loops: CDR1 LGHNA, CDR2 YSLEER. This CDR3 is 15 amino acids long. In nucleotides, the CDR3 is TGCGCCAGCAGCCAAGGGGGAGTGACAATTAATGAGCAGTTCTTC. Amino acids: CASSQGGVTINEQFF.

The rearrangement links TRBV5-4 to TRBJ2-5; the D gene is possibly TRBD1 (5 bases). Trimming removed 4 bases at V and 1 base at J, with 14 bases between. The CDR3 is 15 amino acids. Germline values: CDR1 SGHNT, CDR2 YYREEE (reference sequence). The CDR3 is CASSVDTSPQETQYF. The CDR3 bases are TGTGCCAGCAGCGTGGACACCTCTCCCCAAGAGACCCAGTACTTC. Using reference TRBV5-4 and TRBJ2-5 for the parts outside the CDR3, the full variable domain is ETGVTQSPTHLIKTRGQQVTLRCSSQSGHNTVSWYQQALGQGPQFIFQYYREEENGRGNFPPRFSGLQFPNYSSELNVNALELDDSALYLCASSVDTSPQETQYFGPGTRLLVL.

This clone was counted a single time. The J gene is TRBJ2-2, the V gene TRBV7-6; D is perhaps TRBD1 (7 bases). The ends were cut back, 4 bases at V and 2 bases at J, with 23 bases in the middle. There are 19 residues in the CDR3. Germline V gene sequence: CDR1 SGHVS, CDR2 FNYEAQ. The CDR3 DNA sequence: TGTGCCAGCAGCTCGCTGGTGGGTCGCGGGACAGCTAACACCGGGGAGCTGTTTTTT. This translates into CASSSLVGRGTANTGELFF.

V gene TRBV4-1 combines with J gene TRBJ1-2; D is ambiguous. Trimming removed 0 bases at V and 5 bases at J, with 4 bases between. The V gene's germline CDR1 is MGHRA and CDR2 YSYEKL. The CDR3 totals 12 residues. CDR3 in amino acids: CASSQDSYGYTF. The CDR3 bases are TGCGCCAGCAGCCAAGATAGTTATGGCTACACCTTC.

The CDR3 nucleotides read TGTGCCAGCAGCGAATGGGCAGGGGCGGTCTACGAGCAGTACTTC. It codes for CASSEWAGAVYEQYF. This rearrangement joins TRBV6-1 to TRBJ2-7, with D perhaps TRBD1 (6 bases). The CDR3 runs 15 residues. Trimming removed 6 bases from V and 3 bases from J, with 18 bases in between. CDR1 is MNHNS and CDR2 is SASEGT in the germline V gene.

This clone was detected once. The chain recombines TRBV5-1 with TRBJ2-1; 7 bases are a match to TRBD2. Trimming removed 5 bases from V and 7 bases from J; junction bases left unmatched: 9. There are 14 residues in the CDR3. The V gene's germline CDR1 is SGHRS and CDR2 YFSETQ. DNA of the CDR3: TGCGCCAGCAGAGGCCTAGCGGCTATTAATGAGCAGTTCTTC. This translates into CASRGLAAINEQFF.

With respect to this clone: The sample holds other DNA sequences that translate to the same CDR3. The CDR3 DNA sequence: TGCGCCAGCAGCCAAGAGGGGACAGGAGGTGAAAAACTGTTTTTT. Translated: CASSQEGTGGEKLFF. The chain links TRBV4-1 to TRBJ1-4; TRBD1 agrees at 8 bases. Germline trimming cut 0 bases from V and 7 bases from J; bases unmatched to any gene: 4. CDR1 and CDR2 from the germline V gene are MGHRA and YSYEKL. This CDR3 region has 15 residues.

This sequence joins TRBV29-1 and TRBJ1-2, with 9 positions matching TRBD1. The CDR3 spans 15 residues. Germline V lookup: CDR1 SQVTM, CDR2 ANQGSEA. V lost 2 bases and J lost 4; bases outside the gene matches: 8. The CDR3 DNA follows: TGCAGCGTTGAAATTCAGGACAGGGGCTTCTATGGCTACACCTTC. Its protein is CSVEIQDRGFYGYTF.

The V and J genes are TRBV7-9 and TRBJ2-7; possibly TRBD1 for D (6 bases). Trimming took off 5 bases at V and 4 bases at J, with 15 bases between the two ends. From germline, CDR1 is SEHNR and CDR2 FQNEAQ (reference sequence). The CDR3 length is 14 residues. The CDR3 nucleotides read TGTGCCAGCAGCCCCCGGGCAGGGGATTACGAGCAGTACTTC. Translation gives CASSPRAGDYEQYF.

The CDR3 region is CASSPLAQETQYF. CDR3 coding DNA: TGTGCCAGCTCACCACTAGCCCAAGAGACCCAGTACTTC. The chain joins TRBV18 to TRBJ2-5; D gene unclear. Germline CDR1 is KGHSH and CDR2 is LQKENI. CDR3 size: 13 residues. V lost 1 base and J 1 base, leaving 4 bases between the germline ends.

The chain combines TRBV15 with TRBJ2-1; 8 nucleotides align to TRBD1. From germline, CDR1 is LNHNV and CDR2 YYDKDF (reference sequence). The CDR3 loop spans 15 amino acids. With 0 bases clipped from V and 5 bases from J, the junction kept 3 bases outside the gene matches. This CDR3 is CATSRDRTGNNEQFF. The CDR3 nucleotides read TGTGCCACCAGCAGAGATCGGACAGGGAACAATGAGCAGTTCTTC.

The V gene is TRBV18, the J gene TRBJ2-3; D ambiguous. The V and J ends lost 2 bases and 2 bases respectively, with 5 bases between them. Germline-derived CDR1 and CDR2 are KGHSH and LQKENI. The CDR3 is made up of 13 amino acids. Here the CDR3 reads CASSPEITDTQYF. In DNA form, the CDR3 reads TGTGCCAGCTCACCAGAGATCACAGATACGCAGTATTTT.

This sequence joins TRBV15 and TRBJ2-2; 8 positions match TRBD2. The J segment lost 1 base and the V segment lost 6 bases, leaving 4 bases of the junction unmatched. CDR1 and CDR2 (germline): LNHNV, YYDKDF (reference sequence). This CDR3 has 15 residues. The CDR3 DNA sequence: TGTGCCACCAGAGGCGGGGGGCGGAACACCGGGGAGCTGTTTTTT. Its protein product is CATRGGGRNTGELFF.